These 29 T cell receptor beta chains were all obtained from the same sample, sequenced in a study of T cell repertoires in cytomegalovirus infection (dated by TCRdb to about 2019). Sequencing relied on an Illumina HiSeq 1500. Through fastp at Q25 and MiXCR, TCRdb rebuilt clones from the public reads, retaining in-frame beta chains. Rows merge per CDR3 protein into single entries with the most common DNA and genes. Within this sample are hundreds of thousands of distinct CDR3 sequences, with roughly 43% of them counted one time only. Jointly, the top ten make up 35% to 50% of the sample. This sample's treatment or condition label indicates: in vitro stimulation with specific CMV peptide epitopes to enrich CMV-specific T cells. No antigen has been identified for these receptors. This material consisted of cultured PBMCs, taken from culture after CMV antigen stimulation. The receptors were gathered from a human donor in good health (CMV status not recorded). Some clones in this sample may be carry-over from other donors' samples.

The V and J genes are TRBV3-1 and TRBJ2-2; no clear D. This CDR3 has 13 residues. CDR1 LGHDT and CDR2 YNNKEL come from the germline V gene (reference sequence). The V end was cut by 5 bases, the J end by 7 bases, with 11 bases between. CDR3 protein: CASSDMLDGELFF. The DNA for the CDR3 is TGTGCCAGCAGCGACATGTTGGACGGGGAGCTGTTTTTT.

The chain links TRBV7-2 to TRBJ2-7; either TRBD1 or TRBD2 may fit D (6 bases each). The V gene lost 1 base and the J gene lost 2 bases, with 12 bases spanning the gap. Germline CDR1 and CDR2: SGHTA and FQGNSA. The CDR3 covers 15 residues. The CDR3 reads CASSLVGGTTYEQYF. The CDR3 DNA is TGTGCCAGCAGCTTAGTGGGCGGGACAACCTACGAGCAGTACTTC.

This CDR3 reads CASRTSGYQETQYF. For the CDR3, the DNA is TGTGCCTCCCGGACTAGCGGGTACCAAGAGACCCAGTACTTC. The genes are TRBV6-1 and TRBJ2-5, with 11 bases aligning to TRBD2. V dropped 11 bases and J dropped 0; count of bases not matched to a gene: 5. The germline CDR1 and CDR2 sequences are MNHNS and SASEGT. There are 14 residues in the CDR3.

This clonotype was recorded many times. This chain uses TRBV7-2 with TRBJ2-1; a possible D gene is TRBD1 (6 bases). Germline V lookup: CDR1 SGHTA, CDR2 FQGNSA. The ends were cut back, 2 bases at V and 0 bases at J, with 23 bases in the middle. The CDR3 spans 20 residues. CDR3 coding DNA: TGTGCCAGCAGCTTATTGTCCCAGGGGATAGGGTCGGCCTCCTACAATGAGCAGTTCTTC. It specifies CASSLLSQGIGSASYNEQFF.

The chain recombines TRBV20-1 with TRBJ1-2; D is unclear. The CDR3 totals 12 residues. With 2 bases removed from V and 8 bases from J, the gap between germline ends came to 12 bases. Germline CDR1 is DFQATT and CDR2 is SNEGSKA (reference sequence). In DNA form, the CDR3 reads TGCAGTGCTAGACGGCAGGCCTACGGCTACACCTTC. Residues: CSARRQAYGYTF.

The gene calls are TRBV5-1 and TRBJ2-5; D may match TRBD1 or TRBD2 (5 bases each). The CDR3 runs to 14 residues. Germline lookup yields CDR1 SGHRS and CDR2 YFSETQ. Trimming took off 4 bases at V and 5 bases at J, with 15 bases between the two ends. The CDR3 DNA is TGCGCCAGCAGCCCCGGGACCCCGCCGGAGACCCAGTACTTC. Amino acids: CASSPGTPPETQYF.

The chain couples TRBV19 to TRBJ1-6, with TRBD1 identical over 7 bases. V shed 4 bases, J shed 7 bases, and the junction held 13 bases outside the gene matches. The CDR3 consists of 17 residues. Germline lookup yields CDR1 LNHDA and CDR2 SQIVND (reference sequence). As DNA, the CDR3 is TGTGCCAGTAGTAGAAGATGGGACAGCGTGACAAATTCACCCCTCCACTTT. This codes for CASSRRWDSVTNSPLHF. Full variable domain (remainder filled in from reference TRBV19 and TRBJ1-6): DGGITQSPKYLFRKEGQNVTLSCEQNLNHDAMYWYRQDPGQGLRLIYYSQIVNDFQKGDIAEGYSVSREKKESFPLTVTSAQKNPTAFYLCASSRRWDSVTNSPLHFGNGTRLTVT.

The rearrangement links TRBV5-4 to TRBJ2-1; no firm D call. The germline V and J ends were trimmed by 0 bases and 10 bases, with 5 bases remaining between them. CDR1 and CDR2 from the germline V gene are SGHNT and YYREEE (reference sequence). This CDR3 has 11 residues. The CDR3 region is CASSLAQEQFF. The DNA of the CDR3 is TGTGCCAGCAGCTTGGCCCAAGAGCAGTTCTTC.

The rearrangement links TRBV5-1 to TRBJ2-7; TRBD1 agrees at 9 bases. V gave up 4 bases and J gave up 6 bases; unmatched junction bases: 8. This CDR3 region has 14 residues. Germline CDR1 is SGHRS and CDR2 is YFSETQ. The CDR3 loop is CASSQGTGTSEQYF. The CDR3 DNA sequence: TGCGCCAGCAGCCAGGGGACAGGGACATCCGAGCAGTACTTC.

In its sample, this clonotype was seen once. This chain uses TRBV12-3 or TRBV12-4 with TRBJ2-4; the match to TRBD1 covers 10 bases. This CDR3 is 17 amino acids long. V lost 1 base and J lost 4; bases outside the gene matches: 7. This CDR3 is CASSLGGGQGVKNIQYF. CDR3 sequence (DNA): TGTGCCAGCAGTTTAGGCGGAGGACAGGGGGTAAAAAACATTCAGTACTTC.

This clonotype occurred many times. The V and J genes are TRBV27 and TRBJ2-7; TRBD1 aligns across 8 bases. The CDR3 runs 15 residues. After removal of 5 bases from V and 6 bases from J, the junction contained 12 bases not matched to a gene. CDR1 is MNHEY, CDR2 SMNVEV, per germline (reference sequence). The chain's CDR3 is CASSLTTGEGVEQYF. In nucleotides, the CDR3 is TGTGCCAGCAGTCTCACGACAGGGGAAGGGGTCGAGCAGTACTTC.

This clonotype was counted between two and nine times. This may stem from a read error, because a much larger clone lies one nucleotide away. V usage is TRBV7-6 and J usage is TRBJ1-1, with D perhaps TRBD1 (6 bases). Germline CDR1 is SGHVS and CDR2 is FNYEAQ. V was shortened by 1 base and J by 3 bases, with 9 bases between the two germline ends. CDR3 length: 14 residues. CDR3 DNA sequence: TGTGCCAGCAGCTTAGTGCCAGGGGACACTGAAGCTTTCTTT. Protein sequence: CASSLVPGDTEAFF.

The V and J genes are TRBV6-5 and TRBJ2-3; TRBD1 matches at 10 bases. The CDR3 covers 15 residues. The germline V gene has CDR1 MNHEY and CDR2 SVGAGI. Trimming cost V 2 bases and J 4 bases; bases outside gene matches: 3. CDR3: CASSYLGQGADTQYF. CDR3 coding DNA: TGTGCCAGCAGTTACCTCGGACAGGGGGCAGATACGCAGTATTTT.

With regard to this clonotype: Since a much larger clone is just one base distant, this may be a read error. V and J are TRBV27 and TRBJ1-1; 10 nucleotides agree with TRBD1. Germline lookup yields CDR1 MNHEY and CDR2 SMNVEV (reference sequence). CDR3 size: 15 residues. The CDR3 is CAGSPWTGGNTEAFF. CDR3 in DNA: TGTGCCGGCAGTCCTTGGACAGGGGGGAACACTGAAGCTTTCTTT.

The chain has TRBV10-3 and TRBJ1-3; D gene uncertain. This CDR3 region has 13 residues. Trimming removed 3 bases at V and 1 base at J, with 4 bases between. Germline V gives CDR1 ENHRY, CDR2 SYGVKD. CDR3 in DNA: TGTGCCATCAGTGAAATTTCTGGAAACACCATATATTTT. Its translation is CAISEISGNTIYF.

CDR3 sequence: CASSRIGLSSYNEQFF. CDR3 coding DNA: TGTGCCAGCAGCCGAATCGGGCTCAGCTCCTACAATGAGCAGTTCTTC. The gene calls are TRBV3-1 and TRBJ2-1; D not certain. Trimming left V 4 bases short and J 0 bases short, with 13 bases between. The length of the CDR3 is 16 residues. Germline assignment: CDR1 LGHDT and CDR2 YNNKEL (reference sequence).

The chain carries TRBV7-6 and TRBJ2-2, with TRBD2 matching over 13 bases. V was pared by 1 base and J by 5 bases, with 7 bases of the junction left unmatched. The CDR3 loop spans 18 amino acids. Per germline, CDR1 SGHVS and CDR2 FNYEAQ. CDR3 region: CASSLVRTSGSGTGELFF. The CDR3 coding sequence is TGTGCCAGCAGCTTAGTCAGGACTAGCGGGAGTGGAACCGGGGAGCTGTTTTTT.

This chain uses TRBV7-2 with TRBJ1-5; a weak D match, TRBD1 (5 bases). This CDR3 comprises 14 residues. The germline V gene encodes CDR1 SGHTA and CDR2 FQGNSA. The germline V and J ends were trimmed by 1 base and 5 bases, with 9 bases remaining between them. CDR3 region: CASSLVGGDQPQHF. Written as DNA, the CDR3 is TGTGCCAGCAGCTTAGTGGGGGGGGATCAGCCCCAGCATTTT.

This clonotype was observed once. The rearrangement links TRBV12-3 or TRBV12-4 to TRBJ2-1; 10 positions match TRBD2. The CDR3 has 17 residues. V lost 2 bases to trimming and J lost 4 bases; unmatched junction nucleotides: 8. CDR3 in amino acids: CASSLMTLAGEYNEQFF. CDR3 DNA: TGTGCCAGCAGTTTAATGACCCTAGCGGGGGAGTACAATGAGCAGTTCTTC.

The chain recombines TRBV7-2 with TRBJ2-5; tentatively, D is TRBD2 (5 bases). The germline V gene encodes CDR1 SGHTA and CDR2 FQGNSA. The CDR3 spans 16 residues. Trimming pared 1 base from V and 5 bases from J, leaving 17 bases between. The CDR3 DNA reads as TGTGCCAGCAGCTTAGAACCGAGGGCCATGAGGGAGACCCAGTACTTC. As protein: CASSLEPRAMRETQYF. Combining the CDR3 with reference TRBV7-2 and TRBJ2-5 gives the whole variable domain GAGVSQSPSNKVTEKGKDVELRCDPISGHTALYWYRQSLGQGLEFLIYFQGNSAPDKSGLPSDRFSAERTGGSVSTLTIQRTQQEDSAVYLCASSLEPRAMRETQYFGPGTRLLVL.

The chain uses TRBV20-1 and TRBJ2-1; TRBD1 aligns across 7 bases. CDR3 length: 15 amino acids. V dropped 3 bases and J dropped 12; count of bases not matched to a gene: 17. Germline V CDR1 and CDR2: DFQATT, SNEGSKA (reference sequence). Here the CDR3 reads CSASLGQVGLDGQFF. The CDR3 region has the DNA TGCAGTGCTAGCCTTGGACAGGTGGGCTTGGATGGGCAGTTCTTC.

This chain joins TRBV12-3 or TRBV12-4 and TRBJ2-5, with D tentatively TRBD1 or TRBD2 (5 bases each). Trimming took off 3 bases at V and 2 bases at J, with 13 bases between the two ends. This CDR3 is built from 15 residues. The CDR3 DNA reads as TGTGCCAGCAGTTTCGGAGTGGGGGAACAAGAGACCCAGTACTTC. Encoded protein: CASSFGVGEQETQYF.

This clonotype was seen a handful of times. The CDR3 protein is CASSLSGVLYNEQFF. DNA for the CDR3: TGTGCCAGCAGTTTATCAGGGGTCCTCTACAATGAGCAGTTCTTC. This chain links TRBV27 with TRBJ2-1; a possible D gene is TRBD1 (5 bases). Between the trimmed V and J ends, which lost 0 bases and 3 bases, there was a span of 9 bases. The CDR3 consists of 15 residues. Germline values: CDR1 MNHEY, CDR2 SMNVEV (reference sequence).

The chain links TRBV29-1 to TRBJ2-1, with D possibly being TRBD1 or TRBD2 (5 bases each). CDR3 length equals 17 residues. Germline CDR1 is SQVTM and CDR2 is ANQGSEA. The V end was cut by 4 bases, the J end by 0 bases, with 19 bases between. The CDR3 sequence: CSVGGGTEHLSYNEQFF. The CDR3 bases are TGCAGCGTTGGTGGGGGAACGGAACATCTCTCCTACAATGAGCAGTTCTTC.

CDR3 protein: CASRSLGGSRNQPQHF. The CDR3 coding sequence is TGTGCCAGCAGATCGCTCGGGGGTAGTAGGAATCAGCCCCAGCATTTT. The chain recombines TRBV27 with TRBJ1-5; weak D call: TRBD1 (5 bases). Trimming pared 6 bases from V and 4 bases from J, leaving 19 bases between. CDR1 is MNHEY, CDR2 SMNVEV, per germline (reference sequence). CDR3 size: 16 residues.

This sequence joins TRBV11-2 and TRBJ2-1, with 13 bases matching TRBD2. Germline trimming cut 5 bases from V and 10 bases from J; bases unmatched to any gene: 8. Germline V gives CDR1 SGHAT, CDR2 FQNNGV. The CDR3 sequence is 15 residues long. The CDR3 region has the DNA TGTGCCAGCAGCGTGACTAGCGGGGGGTCCGGGGAGCAGTTCTTC. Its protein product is CASSVTSGGSGEQFF.

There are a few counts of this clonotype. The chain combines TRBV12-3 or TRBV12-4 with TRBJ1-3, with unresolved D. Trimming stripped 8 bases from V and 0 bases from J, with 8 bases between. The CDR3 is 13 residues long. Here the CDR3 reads CASQVSSGNTIYF. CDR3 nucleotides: TGTGCCAGCCAGGTCAGCTCTGGAAACACCATATATTTT.

The CDR3 sequence is CSAPPGPSTDTQYF. For the CDR3, the DNA is TGCAGTGCTCCTCCGGGACCCAGCACAGATACGCAGTATTTT. This chain joins TRBV20-1 and TRBJ2-3; D possibly uses TRBD1 or TRBD2 (5 bases each). The CDR3 spans 14 residues. Trimming stripped 5 bases from V and 0 bases from J, with 12 bases between. Germline loops: CDR1 DFQATT, CDR2 SNEGSKA (reference sequence).

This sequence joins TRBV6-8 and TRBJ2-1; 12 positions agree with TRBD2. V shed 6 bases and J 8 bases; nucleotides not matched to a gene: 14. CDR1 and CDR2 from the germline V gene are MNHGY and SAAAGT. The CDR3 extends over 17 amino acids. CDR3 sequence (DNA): TGTGCCAGCAGGCACCGTTCCGGGACTAGCGGGTCAGATGAGCAGTTCTTC. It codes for CASRHRSGTSGSDEQFF.